The 25 T cell receptor beta chains given below trace back to one sample, sequenced in a study of T cell responses to AZD1222 COVID-19 vaccine. TCRdb keeps only in-frame clones here, not all; method: immunoSEQ multiplex PCR. The data contain about 150,000 clones, 93% of them singletons. The sample was peripheral blood, taken on day 0 of AZD1222 vaccination. These receptor sequences come from an adult in good health.

This chain uses TRBV13 with TRBJ2-6, with a tentative D call TRBD1 (6 bases). This CDR3 comprises 15 residues. The germline gives CDR1 PRHDT, CDR2 FYEKMQ (reference sequence). Trimming stripped 5 bases from V and 4 bases from J, with 12 bases between. DNA of the CDR3: TGTGCCAGCAGCCCTACAGGGTACGGGGCCAACGTCCTGACTTTC. Its protein product is CASSPTGYGANVLTF.

The chain joins TRBV20-1 to TRBJ2-3, with D possibly TRBD2 on 7 matching bases. The germline V gene has CDR1 DFQATT and CDR2 SNEGSKA (reference sequence). This CDR3 comprises 16 residues. The V end was cut by 3 bases, the J end by 2 bases, with 18 bases between. The CDR3 region is CSASWGGRPSTDTQYF. As DNA, the CDR3 is TGCAGTGCTAGTTGGGGGGGGCGGCCTTCCACAGATACGCAGTATTTT.

The chain recombines TRBV5-3 with TRBJ2-2; D may be TRBD2 (5 bases). TRBV5-3 is an ORF for which the function is uncertain. The CDR3 contains 15 residues. With 2 bases removed from V and 5 bases from J, the gap between germline ends came to 13 bases. CDR3 residues: CARSLLGTRTGELFF. For the CDR3, the DNA is TGTGCCAGAAGCTTATTGGGCACTAGGACCGGGGAGCTGTTTTTT.

This clone was detected once. The V call is TRBV27, the J call TRBJ1-1, with TRBD1 as a possible D gene (5 bases). V was pared by 4 bases and J by 0 bases, with 9 bases between. The CDR3 loop spans 14 amino acids. Germline V gene lookup returns CDR1 MNHEY and CDR2 SMNVEV (reference sequence). The CDR3 sequence is CASSWGVMNTEAFF. The DNA for the CDR3 is TGTGCCAGCAGTTGGGGGGTTATGAACACTGAAGCTTTCTTT.

This clone appeared once. V is TRBV30 and J is TRBJ1-2; 9 bases are shared with TRBD1. The CDR3 loop spans 13 amino acids. Germline V gene sequence: CDR1 GTSNPN, CDR2 SVGIG (reference sequence). The V and J ends lost 5 bases and 5 bases, in that order; junction bases with no gene match: 6. The CDR3 DNA reads TGTGCCTGGGGACAGGGGTTAGGGTATGGCTACACCTTC. This sequence encodes CAWGQGLGYGYTF.

The V gene is TRBV2, the J gene TRBJ1-3; a weak D match, TRBD1 (5 bases). The length of the CDR3 is 15 residues. The germline V gene has CDR1 SNHLY and CDR2 FYNNEI. With 4 bases removed from V and 0 bases from J, the gap between germline ends came to 10 bases. This CDR3 reads CASSVGGGSGNTIYF. CDR3 coding DNA: TGTGCCAGCAGTGTGGGGGGAGGCTCTGGAAACACCATATATTTT.

This sequence joins TRBV6-1 and TRBJ1-1, with D maybe TRBD1 (6 bases). Germline V CDR1 and CDR2: MNHNS, SASEGT. This CDR3 spans 16 amino acids. The germline V and J ends were trimmed by 3 bases and 1 base, with 15 bases remaining between them. The CDR3 loop reads CASSDIIDRPNTEAFF. The CDR3, as DNA: TGTGCCAGCAGTGACATCATAGACAGGCCGAACACTGAAGCTTTCTTT.

The genes are TRBV29-1 and TRBJ1-2; D gene unclear. V lost 6 bases, J lost 1 base, and 12 bases lay in between. The germline V gene has CDR1 SQVTM and CDR2 ANQGSEA. This CDR3 is built from 13 residues. In nucleotides, the CDR3 is TGCAGCGTCCGAGGCCGCGATAACTATGGCTACACCTTC. Amino acid sequence: CSVRGRDNYGYTF.

V usage is TRBV30 and J usage is TRBJ2-1; 14 nucleotides agree with TRBD2. This CDR3 is built from 15 residues. Germline V gene data show CDR1 as GTSNPN and CDR2 as SVGIG (reference sequence). V was pared by 3 bases and J by 10 bases, with 8 bases of the junction left unmatched. For the CDR3, the DNA is TGTGCCTGGAGGGCCGGGACTAGCGGGAGTTTGGAGCAGTTCTTC. Amino acids: CAWRAGTSGSLEQFF.

The rearrangement links TRBV19 to TRBJ1-5; D is unclear. The CDR3 contains 14 residues. Between the trimmed V and J ends, which lost 7 bases and 0 bases, there was a span of 10 bases. Germline CDR1 and CDR2: LNHDA and SQIVND (reference sequence). CDR3 amino acids: CASKGDHSNQPQHF. For the CDR3, the DNA is TGTGCCAGTAAAGGCGATCATAGCAATCAGCCCCAGCATTTT.

The J gene is TRBJ2-2, the V gene TRBV27; unclear D gene. Germline CDR1 is MNHEY and CDR2 is SMNVEV (reference sequence). The CDR3 sequence is 13 residues long. The V end lost 6 bases, the J end lost 2 bases, and 7 bases lay between the germline ends. The CDR3: CASRGGNTGELFF. The DNA for the CDR3 is TGTGCCAGCAGGGGCGGTAACACCGGGGAGCTGTTTTTT.

The chain couples TRBV12-2 to TRBJ2-7; the table names TRBD2, a call not compared with the DNA. TRBV12-2 is a known pseudogene. The CDR3 extends over 18 amino acids. The CDR3 DNA follows: TGTGCAAGTCGCTTACAGCTAGCGGGAGGTAACCTTCTCTACGAGCAGTACTTC. It translates to CASRLQLAGGNLLYEQYF.

The rearrangement uses TRBV2 and TRBJ1-4, with a tentative D call TRBD1 (5 bases). This CDR3 has 14 amino acids. Germline CDR1 SNHLY, CDR2 FYNNEI. V lost 4 bases and J 7 bases, leaving 13 bases between the germline ends. The chain's CDR3 is CASSVSGGSEKLFF. CDR3 nucleotide sequence: TGTGCCAGCAGTGTATCGGGGGGGAGTGAAAAACTGTTTTTT.

The chain couples TRBV19 to TRBJ1-5; D is undetermined. V lost 1 base and J lost 4, with 8 bases in between. The CDR3 extends over 14 amino acids. The germline V gene encodes CDR1 LNHDA and CDR2 SQIVND (reference sequence). CDR3 DNA: TGTGCCAGTAGTATAGTCCGGGAAAATCAGCCCCAGCATTTT. As protein: CASSIVRENQPQHF.

This clone appeared once. The CDR3 reads CAWSVGEYRATNEKLFF. Written as DNA, the CDR3 is TGTGCCTGGAGTGTTGGTGAATACAGAGCAACTAATGAAAAACTGTTTTTT. This chain joins TRBV30 and TRBJ1-4; D unclear. CDR3 length: 17 residues. Germline assignment: CDR1 GTSNPN and CDR2 SVGIG (reference sequence). The V end was cut by 0 bases, the J end by 0 bases, with 14 bases between.

This clone appeared a single time. The rearrangement uses TRBV19 and TRBJ1-5; 8 bases agree with TRBD1. The CDR3 totals 19 residues. Germline CDR1 LNHDA, CDR2 SQIVND (reference sequence). The junction had 14 bases not matched to a gene; V was cut back by 4 bases and J by 0 bases. The CDR3 is CASSTIRLVTGGSNQPQHF. In DNA, the CDR3 is TGTGCCAGTAGTACCATTCGTCTGGTCACAGGGGGTAGCAATCAGCCCCAGCATTTT.

The rearrangement uses TRBV7-8 and TRBJ2-7; 10 bases match TRBD2. J lost 4 bases, V lost 4 bases, and 7 bases had no gene match. The CDR3 is 15 residues long. CDR1 and CDR2 from the germline V gene are SGHVS and FQNEAQ. The CDR3 sequence: CASSSYSGRSYEQYF. Here the CDR3 DNA reads TGTGCCAGCAGCTCCTATAGCGGGAGGAGTTACGAGCAGTACTTC.

The V gene is TRBV25-1, the J gene TRBJ1-2; the D gene is possibly TRBD1 (5 bases). Germline CDR1 MGHDK, CDR2 SYGVNS. The CDR3 runs to 13 residues. V lost 1 base to trimming and J lost 8 bases, with 11 bases between them. In nucleotides, the CDR3 is TGTGCCAGCAGTGAATGGGGGGAGCGGGGCTACACCTTC. Its translation is CASSEWGERGYTF.

This clone was counted once. This rearrangement joins TRBV21-1 to TRBJ2-7. TRBV21-1 is an annotated pseudogene. This CDR3 is built from 21 residues. The DNA of the CDR3 is TGTGCCAGCCCCCCACCTACAGGGGGTAATAGCTACGGGACTAGCTCCTACGAGCAGTACTTC. It encodes CASPPPTGGNSYGTSSYEQYF.

The chain is built from TRBV14 and TRBJ2-2, with TRBD2 matching 8 bases. Germline values: CDR1 SGHDN, CDR2 FVKESK. Trimming at V came to 4 bases and at J to 1 base, leaving 2 bases not matched to a gene. The CDR3 is 15 residues long. The CDR3 sequence is CASSPLAENTGELFF. CDR3 nucleotides: TGTGCCAGCAGCCCACTAGCGGAGAACACCGGGGAGCTGTTTTTT.

The V call is TRBV10-1, the J call TRBJ2-5, with 9 bases aligning to TRBD2. Trimming took 3 bases from V and 4 from J; bases not matched to a gene: 6. CDR3 length: 15 residues. Per germline, CDR1 WNHNN and CDR2 SYGVQD (reference sequence). The DNA for the CDR3 is TGCGCCAGCAGTGACGGGACTAGCCCGCTAGAGACCCAGTACTTC. This codes for CASSDGTSPLETQYF.

The table lists this clone with a count of one. The chain combines TRBV28 with TRBJ2-7, with a possible D match to TRBD2 (6 bases). V shed 6 bases and J shed 2 bases, with 11 bases lying between them. The CDR3 has 13 amino acids. From germline, CDR1 is MDHEN and CDR2 SYDVKM. Written as DNA, the CDR3 is TGTGCCAGCAGGACGGGACTCGCCTACGAGCAGTACTTC. This codes for CASRTGLAYEQYF.

The chain uses TRBV29-1 and TRBJ2-3, with 8 bases identical to TRBD2. CDR1 and CDR2 from the germline V gene are SQVTM and ANQGSEA. The length of the CDR3 is 14 residues. The ends lost 8 bases at V and 0 bases at J; junction bases unmatched: 7. CDR3 region: CSQQSSGSTDTQYF. The CDR3 DNA is TGCAGCCAGCAGTCTAGCGGGAGCACAGATACGCAGTATTTT.

This chain uses TRBV9 with TRBJ1-1; a possible D gene is TRBD1 (6 bases). The ends were cut back, 4 bases at V and 0 bases at J, with 19 bases in the middle. Germline V lookup: CDR1 SGDLS, CDR2 YYNGEE. This CDR3 comprises 17 residues. CDR3 residues: CASSTRDTRPMNTEAFF. The CDR3 region has the DNA TGTGCCAGCAGCACCCGGGACACACGACCTATGAACACTGAAGCTTTCTTT.

The CDR3 protein is CAIRKTSLTDTQYF. The DNA for the CDR3 is TGTGCCATCAGGAAGACTAGTCTCACAGATACGCAGTATTTT. The chain combines TRBV10-3 with TRBJ2-3, with D tentatively TRBD2 (6 bases). The CDR3 has 14 residues. CDR1 and CDR2 from the germline V gene are ENHRY and SYGVKD. V was cut by 6 bases and J by 2 bases, with 12 bases left in between.